This section outlines one TCR beta chain sequence together with its context. This entry is derived from a study of CD8 T cells in Susac syndrome. Deletions cut 1 base from V and 0 bases from J, with 10 bases between. The CDR3 is made up of 15 amino acids. From germline, CDR1 is SGHRS and CDR2 YFSETQ. CD8+ and CD4+ T cells from blood underwent TCR beta sequencing, which was carried out in a high-throughput format. Controls were healthy donors (matched for age and sex). TEMRA cells were FACS-enriched and CD8+ and CD4+ T cells negatively isolated. Reverse transcription of roughly 0.5 to 1 ug RNA was performed with random hexamers. TCR beta CDR3 was amplified by immunoSEQ multiplex PCR. This amplification extended across 54 Vbeta and 13 Jbeta segments. TCRdb used MiXCR to reprocess the immunoSEQ multiplex PCR reads, holding one entry per CDR3 protein. In the table there are approximately 110,000 distinct CDR3 sequences, 90% to 95% of which are singletons.

The chain is built from TRBV5-1 and TRBJ1-2; possibly TRBD1 for D (5 bases). Sequencing input: CD4+ T cells from PBMCs. This clonotype originated in a human donor in good health. This CDR3 is CASSLTRGANYGYTF. In DNA, the CDR3 is TGCGCCAGCAGCTTGACAAGGGGAGCTAACTATGGCTACACCTTC.